This T cell receptor (beta chain) originates from a study of early T cells in non-severe SARS-CoV-2 infection. MiXCR, applied by TCRdb to the 5' RACE reads, yields one record per CDR3 protein. The sample records some 82,000 distinct CDR3 sequences, 5.5% to 7.5% being singletons. The germline V gene has CDR1 SEHNR and CDR2 FQNEAQ (reference sequence). The CDR3 length is 16 residues. V lost 7 bases and J lost 8; bases outside the gene matches: 13. The sequenced sample was whole blood. The clonotype originates from an adult who was a healthcare worker with PCR-confirmed SARS-CoV-2 infection or an uninfected control (not recorded which). The chain joins TRBV7-9 to TRBJ1-4; 10 bases agree with TRBD1. In nucleotides, the CDR3 is TGTGCCAGCACCCTGACAGGGGGCTCGGCGGGCGAAAAACTGTTTTTT. It specifies CASTLTGGSAGEKLFF.